This T cell receptor beta chain originates from a study of T cell responses to AZD1222 COVID-19 vaccine. Study-wide findings and caveats: Donors, mostly white British, included more females; clonal diversity was possibly underestimated.

V was pared by 0 bases and J by 4 bases, with 15 bases between. CDR1 GTSNPN and CDR2 SVGIG come from the germline V gene (reference sequence). There are 15 residues in the CDR3. Clones were read by immunoSEQ multiplex PCR, and TCRdb kept only the in-frame ones, dropping some. The data show around 130,000 clones, around 89% seen once. About this clone: Its antigen is still unknown.

The specimen comprised peripheral blood, sampled 28 days after the second AZD1222 dose. V gene TRBV30 combines with J gene TRBJ1-2; no firm D call. The sequence derives from an adult who received the AZD1222 COVID-19 vaccine. The chain's CDR3 is CAWSVPSGPTYGYTF. DNA of the CDR3: TGTGCCTGGAGTGTACCGTCAGGCCCTACCTATGGCTACACCTTC.